The 2 T cell receptor beta chains below all came from one sample that was sequenced in a study of PD-L1 blockade in urothelial cancer. Clones were read by immunoSEQ multiplex PCR, and TCRdb kept only the in-frame ones, dropping some. The sample records some 42,000 clones, over 65% being singletons. Specimen: PBMCs, collected around atezolizumab (anti-PD-L1) treatment. These TCRs come from a man in his 70s with urothelial cancer.

This clone was seen just once. The chain is built from TRBV5-4 and TRBJ1-4; unclear D gene. Per the germline V gene, CDR1 is SGHNT and CDR2 is YYREEE (reference sequence). Between the trimmed V and J ends, which lost 2 bases and 7 bases, there was a span of 6 bases. CDR3 size: 12 residues. CDR3 sequence: CASSLNSEKLFF. As DNA, the CDR3 is TGTGCCAGCAGCTTAAACAGTGAAAAACTGTTTTTT.

Here the CDR3 DNA reads TGTGCCAGTAGCTTGGGGGGTCGCTCCTACAATGAGCAGTTCTTC. Translation: CASSLGGRSYNEQFF. The chain recombines TRBV19 with TRBJ2-1; D possibly corresponds to TRBD2 (6 bases). This CDR3 region has 15 residues. V was cut by 6 bases and J by 0 bases, with 12 bases left in between. Germline V lookup: CDR1 LNHDA, CDR2 SQIVND (reference sequence). Based on the CDR3 plus reference TRBV19 and TRBJ2-1, the full variable domain is DGGITQSPKYLFRKEGQNVTLSCEQNLNHDAMYWYRQDPGQGLRLIYYSQIVNDFQKGDIAEGYSVSREKKESFPLTVTSAQKNPTAFYLCASSLGGRSYNEQFFGPGTRLTVL.